The 27 T cell receptor beta chains below all came from one sample that was sequenced in a study of T cells in Graves' hyperthyroidism and ophthalmopathy. What was amplified from RNA transcripts were TCR beta CDR3 regions. The TCR CDR3 first-round RT-PCR relied on the HTBI primer set. TCRdb redid the calling of the multiplex PCR reads with MiXCR, one entry per CDR3 protein. Among about 270,000 distinct CDR3 sequences listed, 20% to 25% were seen once. Sequenced input: blood. The source of these receptors is a man aged 30 to 45 with Graves' ophthalmopathy.

Only a few counts were recorded for this clonotype. The rearrangement links TRBV5-1 to TRBJ1-6, with D maybe TRBD1 (5 bases). In germline, CDR1 is SGHRS, CDR2 YFSETQ. The CDR3 runs 14 residues. V was shortened by 0 bases and J by 8 bases, with 9 bases between the two germline ends. CDR3: CASSLGQGDSPLHF. The DNA for the CDR3 is TGCGCCAGCAGCTTGGGGCAGGGAGATTCACCCCTCCACTTT.

This clonotype appeared a few times. This chain connects TRBV6-1 to TRBJ2-7, with TRBD2 identical over 7 bases. V dropped 7 bases and J dropped 2; count of bases not matched to a gene: 8. This CDR3 has 14 residues. Germline lookup yields CDR1 MNHNS and CDR2 SASEGT. The CDR3 DNA sequence: TGTGCCAGCAATTCCGGGACTATAACCTACGAGCAGTACTTC. Translated, it gives CASNSGTITYEQYF.

The rearrangement joins TRBV27 to TRBJ2-1, with TRBD2 matching over 13 bases. Germline-derived CDR1 and CDR2 are MNHEY and SMNVEV (reference sequence). The CDR3 spans 21 residues. J was trimmed by 1 base and V by 4 bases; bases with no gene match: 16. CDR3 in DNA: TGTGCCAGCAGTTCAACCCAGCTGACTAGCGGGAGGCCAACTTCCTACAATGAGCAGTTCTTC. It codes for CASSSTQLTSGRPTSYNEQFF.

This clonotype was observed at least ten times. This chain links TRBV18 with TRBJ2-7; D is tentatively TRBD1 or TRBD2 (5 bases each). Germline CDR1 KGHSH, CDR2 LQKENI. V was trimmed by 0 bases and J by 0 bases, leaving 9 bases between them. The CDR3 covers 15 residues. CDR3 nucleotide sequence: TGTGCCAGCTCACCACCGGCAGGGACCTCCTACGAGCAGTACTTC. This translates into CASSPPAGTSYEQYF.

This clonotype occurred many times. The chain couples TRBV7-9 to TRBJ2-7, with a possible D match to TRBD1 (6 bases). Germline CDR1 SEHNR, CDR2 FQNEAQ (reference sequence). CDR3 length: 13 amino acids. The V end was cut by 7 bases, the J end by 5 bases, with 15 bases between. CDR3: CASTLGGFDEQYF. The CDR3 DNA sequence: TGTGCCAGCACCCTAGGGGGTTTTGACGAGCAGTACTTC.

This clonotype was observed many times. The chain has TRBV28 and TRBJ2-6, with TRBD1 matching 7 bases. The CDR3 consists of 16 residues. Germline V gene sequence: CDR1 MDHEN, CDR2 SYDVKM. V was clipped by 3 bases and J by 0 bases; unmatched bases: 2. CDR3 sequence (DNA): TGTGCCAGCAGTTTCTCAGGGGGCTCTGGGGCCAACGTCCTGACTTTC. It encodes CASSFSGGSGANVLTF.

This clonotype has ten or more counts. In nucleotides, the CDR3 is TGTGCCAGCAGAGGACGGGCTGAAAAACTGTTTTTT. This gives the protein CASRGRAEKLFF. The chain joins TRBV3-1 to TRBJ1-4; no definite D call. The V end was cut by 6 bases, the J end by 7 bases, with 9 bases between. The CDR3 length is 12 residues. CDR1 and CDR2 from the germline V gene are LGHDT and YNNKEL (reference sequence).

The chain has TRBV11-2 and TRBJ1-3; D unclear. The V gene lost 5 bases and the J gene lost 3 bases, with 11 bases spanning the gap. This CDR3 has 14 amino acids. Looked up from germline, CDR1 is SGHAT and CDR2 is FQNNGV. The CDR3 protein is CASSEMAGGNTIYF. The CDR3 coding sequence is TGTGCCAGCAGCGAAATGGCAGGTGGAAACACCATATATTTT.

In this sample, this clonotype turned up many times. The gene calls are TRBV20-1 and TRBJ2-7; D is unresolved. The V end lost 6 bases, the J end lost 2 bases, and 17 bases lay between the germline ends. Per germline, CDR1 DFQATT and CDR2 SNEGSKA (reference sequence). The CDR3 contains 14 residues. CDR3 bases: TGCAGTGCCGAAACACCCCAGGCCACCTACGAGCAGTACTTC. It codes for CSAETPQATYEQYF.

There are many counts of this clonotype. The CDR3 DNA follows: TGTGCCAGCTCCTACTACGCAGGGGGCGAAGAGACCCAGTACTTC. Translated: CASSYYAGGEETQYF. The chain links TRBV18 to TRBJ2-5, with 8 bases identical to TRBD1. Germline loops: CDR1 KGHSH, CDR2 LQKENI. The CDR3 has 15 residues. After removal of 6 bases from V and 3 bases from J, the junction contained 9 bases not matched to a gene. The full variable domain, its missing parts supplied by reference TRBV18 and TRBJ2-5, is NAGVMQNPRHLVRRRGQEARLRCSPMKGHSHVYWYRQLPEEGLKFMVYLQKENIIDESGMPKERFSAEFPKEGPSILRIQQVVRGDSAAYFCASSYYAGGEETQYFGPGTRLLVL.

V is TRBV7-2 and J is TRBJ1-2; D is uncertain. CDR3 length: 15 amino acids. Germline CDR1 is SGHTA and CDR2 is FQGNSA. The V end was cut by 4 bases, the J end by 4 bases, with 16 bases between. CDR3 DNA: TGTGCCAGCAGCTCCTACGGTGATCTTCCCTATGGCTACACCTTC. Translation gives CASSSYGDLPYGYTF.

There are a few counts of this clonotype. V gene TRBV11-2 combines with J gene TRBJ2-5; TRBD2 aligns across 11 bases. Trimming removed 6 bases from V and 4 bases from J; junction bases left unmatched: 13. The CDR3 runs to 17 residues. Germline CDR1 SGHAT, CDR2 FQNNGV. Written as DNA, the CDR3 is TGTGCCAGCAGTGAAGTTAGCGGGAGGGCCGGACGAGAGACCCAGTACTTC. Translated: CASSEVSGRAGRETQYF. The full variable domain, rest sourced from reference TRBV11-2 and TRBJ2-5, is EAGVAQSPRYKIIEKRQSVAFWCNPISGHATLYWYQQILGQGPKLLIQFQNNGVVDDSQLPKDRFSAERLKGVDSTLKIQPAKLEDSAVYLCASSEVSGRAGRETQYFGPGTRLLVL.

This clonotype was recorded at least ten times. The rearrangement joins TRBV11-3 to TRBJ1-1; 8 bases map to TRBD1. This CDR3 comprises 16 residues. Germline V gives CDR1 SGHNT, CDR2 YENEEA. Trimming cost V 4 bases and J 0 bases; bases outside gene matches: 7. CDR3 sequence reads: CASSSPGQGMNTEAFF. The CDR3 DNA is TGTGCCAGCAGCTCCCCCGGACAGGGCATGAACACTGAAGCTTTCTTT. Combining the CDR3 with reference TRBV11-3 and TRBJ1-1 gives the whole variable domain EAGVVQSPRYKIIEKKQPVAFWCNPISGHNTLYWYLQNLGQGPELLIRYENEEAVDDSQLPKDRFSAERLKGVDSTLKIQPAELGDSAVYLCASSSPGQGMNTEAFFGQGTRLTVV.

This clonotype was seen ten or more times. This sequence joins TRBV11-2 and TRBJ2-2, with 8 bases aligning to TRBD2. This CDR3 is 17 amino acids long. Losses at the gene ends were 3 bases for V and 4 bases for J; bases not matched to a gene: 10. Germline V gives CDR1 SGHAT, CDR2 FQNNGV. The CDR3 spells CASSFLPGGPGTGELFF. CDR3 DNA: TGTGCCAGCAGCTTCCTACCGGGAGGGCCGGGCACCGGGGAGCTGTTTTTT.

This clonotype was observed many times. This chain uses TRBV28 with TRBJ1-1; D is ambiguous. There are 13 residues in the CDR3. The germline V gene has CDR1 MDHEN and CDR2 SYDVKM. V lost 5 bases, J lost 0 bases, and 7 bases lay in between. The CDR3 DNA reads as TGTGCCAGCAGTGGGGATGTGAACACTGAAGCTTTCTTT. It is translated as CASSGDVNTEAFF.

This clonotype appeared many times. The chain couples TRBV28 to TRBJ2-4, with D possibly being TRBD1 or TRBD2 (5 bases each). The V gene's germline CDR1 is MDHEN and CDR2 SYDVKM. The V end lost 7 bases, the J end lost 5 bases, and 15 bases lay between the germline ends. The CDR3 extends over 14 amino acids. CDR3 region: CASNRPGRENIQYF. Here the CDR3 DNA reads TGTGCCAGCAATCGACCGGGACGGGAAAACATTCAGTACTTC. The variable domain in full, with the rest retrieved from reference TRBV28 and TRBJ2-4, is DVKVTQSSRYLVKRTGEKVFLECVQDMDHENMFWYRQDPGLGLRLIYFSYDVKMKEKGDIPEGYSVSREKKERFSLILESASTNQTSMYLCASNRPGRENIQYFGAGTRLSVL.

This clonotype was seen a few times. This chain uses TRBV15 with TRBJ2-7; TRBD2 aligns across 7 bases. Germline CDR1 LNHNV, CDR2 YYDKDF (reference sequence). This CDR3 has 15 amino acids. Trimming took 1 base from V and 1 from J; bases not matched to a gene: 4. Written as DNA, the CDR3 is TGTGCCACCAGCAGAGCCGGGGGAGGGTCCTACGAGCAGTACTTC. The encoded protein is CATSRAGGGSYEQYF.

The CDR3 loop is CASSQDQGTSAQDTQYF. The CDR3 coding sequence is TGTGCCAGCAGCCAAGATCAAGGGACTAGCGCTCAAGATACGCAGTATTTT. The chain carries TRBV9 and TRBJ2-3; 10 positions match TRBD2. This CDR3 spans 17 amino acids. J gave up 5 bases and V 4 bases, and 13 bases lay outside the gene matches. Germline assignment: CDR1 SGDLS and CDR2 YYNGEE. Full variable domain (missing parts from reference TRBV9 and TRBJ2-3): DSGVTQTPKHLITATGQRVTLRCSPRSGDLSVYWYQQSLDQGLQFLIQYYNGEERAKGNILERFSAQQFPDLHSELNLSSLELGDSALYFCASSQDQGTSAQDTQYFGPGTRLTVL.

The chain couples TRBV10-3 to TRBJ1-1, with a tentative D call TRBD1 (5 bases). CDR1 is ENHRY and CDR2 is SYGVKD in the germline V gene. The CDR3 totals 11 residues. Trimming took off 6 bases at V and 5 bases at J, with 7 bases between the two ends. The CDR3 here is CAIRGVTEAFF. The CDR3 DNA reads TGTGCCATCAGAGGGGTAACTGAAGCTTTCTTT.

This rearrangement joins TRBV12-3 or TRBV12-4 to TRBJ1-1, with D unclear. The CDR3 sequence is 15 residues long. Trimming left V 3 bases short and J 0 bases short, with 11 bases between. In nucleotides, the CDR3 is TGTGCCAGCAGTTTGATGGGCAGAATGAACACTGAAGCTTTCTTT. Protein product: CASSLMGRMNTEAFF.

This clonotype showed up many times. Here the CDR3 reads CASSPRLAGSIDEQFF. CDR3 coding DNA: TGTGCCAGCAGCCCCCGACTAGCGGGAAGTATAGATGAGCAGTTCTTC. This sequence joins TRBV5-6 and TRBJ2-1; the match to TRBD2 covers 11 bases. V shed 4 bases and J 8 bases; nucleotides not matched to a gene: 11. The germline V gene encodes CDR1 SGHDT and CDR2 YYEEEE. The CDR3 is 16 residues long.

The chain couples TRBV18 to TRBJ2-7; 8 bases agree with TRBD1. Germline CDR1 KGHSH, CDR2 LQKENI. V lost 10 bases, J lost 2 bases, and 4 bases stayed unmatched. CDR3 length equals 12 residues. CDR3 sequence (DNA): TGTGCCACCGGGACAGGACCCTACGAGCAGTACTTC. It is translated as CATGTGPYEQYF.

The chain uses TRBV27 and TRBJ2-7, with 10 bases fitting TRBD2. This CDR3 is built from 16 residues. The V gene end was trimmed by 0 bases and the J gene end by 5 bases; junction bases not matched to a gene: 7. Germline lookup yields CDR1 MNHEY and CDR2 SMNVEV (reference sequence). CDR3 sequence (DNA): TGTGCCAGCAGTTTATCGATCTCTAGCGGGAGTCACGAGCAGTACTTC. This sequence encodes CASSLSISSGSHEQYF.

This clonotype has ten or more counts. The chain joins TRBV3-1 to TRBJ2-2; TRBD2 might be the D (6 bases). V lost 4 bases and J lost 2, with 11 bases in between. The CDR3 is 15 residues long. CDR1 and CDR2 from the germline V gene are LGHDT and YNNKEL (reference sequence). CDR3 coding DNA: TGTGCCAGCAGCCTCTCGGGACTTAACACCGGGGAGCTGTTTTTT. This sequence encodes CASSLSGLNTGELFF.

This clonotype was picked up many times. The chain recombines TRBV7-9 with TRBJ1-2; perhaps TRBD1 as D (6 bases). The CDR3 is 16 residues long. V lost 0 bases to trimming and J lost 4 bases, with 15 bases between them. Germline V lookup: CDR1 SEHNR, CDR2 FQNEAQ (reference sequence). The CDR3, as DNA: TGTGCCAGCAGCTTAGCTAAGGCAGGGGCCACCTATGGCTACACCTTC. Residues: CASSLAKAGATYGYTF.

The gene calls are TRBV28 and TRBJ1-1; D unclear. Germline assignment: CDR1 MDHEN and CDR2 SYDVKM. Deletions cut 2 bases from V and 4 bases from J, with 5 bases between. The CDR3 sequence is 12 residues long. The CDR3 DNA reads as TGTGCCAGCAGTTTAGGGTGCACTGAAGCTTTCTTT. As protein: CASSLGCTEAFF.

This clonotype was seen more than once but under ten times. This chain links TRBV9 with TRBJ2-7; D perhaps matches TRBD2 (6 bases). V lost 0 bases and J 0 bases, leaving 10 bases between the germline ends. The CDR3 length is 15 residues. Germline-derived CDR1 and CDR2 are SGDLS and YYNGEE. Here the CDR3 reads CASSVGGTYSYEQYF. The CDR3 coding sequence is TGTGCCAGCAGCGTAGGGGGGACTTACTCCTACGAGCAGTACTTC.